This TCR beta chain was observed in a study of CD8 T cells in Susac syndrome. Looking at the study overall: Of the sequenced Susac syndrome patients, five or six had active disease and eight were in remission. Patients with Susac syndrome were, at the time of blood collection, therapy-naive, maintained on corticosteroids, or maintained on intravenous immunoglobulin alone.

Germline V gives CDR1 MNHEY, CDR2 SVGEGT. V was shortened by 6 bases and J by 7 bases, with 18 bases between the two germline ends. This CDR3 is 14 amino acids long. It was with random hexamers that roughly 0.45 to 1 ug RNA was reverse transcribed. Amplification of TCR beta CDR3 by immunoSEQ multiplex PCR spanned 54 Vbeta and 13 Jbeta. TCRdb passed the immunoSEQ multiplex PCR reads through MiXCR, listing each CDR3 protein once. Altogether around 71,000 distinct CDR3 sequences are present, 93% being singletons, with the ten largest covering around 0.15%. Sequencing was carried out using CD4+ T cells from PBMCs. This TCR was recovered from a human donor with Susac syndrome. The genes are TRBV6-2 or TRBV6-3 and TRBJ2-5; TRBD2 might be the D (5 bases). This CDR3 is CASSQLREGGTQYF. DNA of the CDR3: TGTGCCAGCAGCCAACTCCGCGAGGGTGGGACCCAGTACTTC.